This is a list of T cell receptor beta chains from one sample in a study of cytomegalovirus exposure and HLA in healthy donors. Repertoires were generated with immunoSEQ multiplex PCR, while TCRdb's copy carries only in-frame clones and drops some. The sample includes some 89,000 clones, over 70% of them seen just once. The specimen sequenced was PBMCs. These receptors came from a man aged 55 to 69 in good health and CMV-seronegative. CDR3s include the opening cysteine and the closing phenylalanine or tryptophan. Each record gives: CDR3 protein, CDR3 DNA, V gene, clone size, J gene, D gene. D genes are given only for firm matches. A clone size is listed for some rows: how often the clone was seen (once, few, many), or a class if it is expanded.

CDR3: CASSQVYPEETQYF
DNA: TGCGCCAGCAGCCAAGTCTATCCTGAGGAGACCCAGTACTTC
V: TRBV4-1
size: NA
J: TRBJ2-5
D: NA

CDR3: CAWSAGQDNQPQHF
DNA: TGTGCCTGGAGTGCGGGACAGGACAATCAGCCCCAGCATTTT
V: TRBV30
size: NA
J: TRBJ1-5
D: TRBD1

CDR3: CASSSAGAGANVLTF
DNA: TGTGCCAGCAGTTCGGCAGGGGCTGGGGCCAACGTCCTGACTTTC
V: TRBV6-5
size: few
J: TRBJ2-6
D: NA

CDR3: CASSFGQWGEKLFF
DNA: TGTGCCAGCAGTTTCGGACAGTGGGGTGAAAAACTGTTTTTT
V: TRBV6-5
size: NA
J: TRBJ1-4
D: NA

CDR3: CASSSPQGSNEQYF
DNA: TGTGCCAGCAGTTCCCCACAGGGGTCGAACGAGCAGTACTTC
V: TRBV28
size: NA
J: TRBJ2-7
D: TRBD1

CDR3: CATWAGVYTEAFF
DNA: TGTGCCACCTGGGCAGGGGTGTACACTGAAGCTTTCTTT
V: TRBV28
size: NA
J: TRBJ1-1
D: NA

CDR3: CASSLAGDRRYEQFF
DNA: TGTGCCAGCAGCTTAGCAGGGGACAGGAGGTATGAGCAGTTCTTC
V: TRBV7-2
size: NA
J: TRBJ2-1
D: TRBD1

CDR3: CASTPLAGGYNEQFF
DNA: TGTGCCAGCACCCCCCTAGCGGGCGGGTACAATGAGCAGTTCTTC
V: TRBV2
size: NA
J: TRBJ2-1
D: TRBD2

CDR3: CASSFSSGNAYEQYF
DNA: TGTGCCAGCAGCTTCAGTAGCGGAAACGCCTACGAGCAGTACTTC
V: TRBV5-4
size: NA
J: TRBJ2-7
D: NA

CDR3: CASSPTQQGAAFF
DNA: TGTGCCAGCAGCCCTACCCAACAGGGGGCTGCTTTCTTT
V: TRBV6-1
size: once
J: TRBJ1-1
D: TRBD1

CDR3: CAISDTGLATEAFF
DNA: TGTGCCATCAGTGACACGGGGTTAGCTACTGAAGCTTTCTTT
V: TRBV10-3
size: few
J: TRBJ1-1
D: NA

CDR3: CASSRSVQDTQYF
DNA: TGTGCCAGCAGCAGGAGCGTACAAGATACGCAGTATTTT
V: TRBV11-2
size: once
J: TRBJ2-3
D: NA

CDR3: CASSLQGTAGANVLTF
DNA: TGCGCCAGCAGCTTACAGGGTACTGCTGGGGCCAACGTCCTGACTTTC
V: TRBV5-1
size: NA
J: TRBJ2-6
D: NA

CDR3: CASGPNRLEQYF
DNA: TGTGCTAGTGGGCCAAACAGGCTCGAGCAGTACTTC
V: TRBV12-5
size: NA
J: TRBJ2-7
D: NA

CDR3: CASSLATYETQYF
DNA: TGCGCCAGCAGCTTGGCTACGTACGAGACCCAGTACTTC
V: TRBV5-1
size: NA
J: TRBJ2-5
D: NA

CDR3: CASSLAVVGADTEAFF
DNA: TGCGCCAGCAGCTTGGCCGTTGTAGGGGCTGACACTGAAGCTTTCTTT
V: TRBV5-1
size: once
J: TRBJ1-1
D: NA

CDR3: CASSRPNRVTEAFF
DNA: TGTGCCAGCAGCCGACCCAACAGGGTAACTGAAGCTTTCTTT
V: TRBV7-2
size: NA
J: TRBJ1-1
D: NA

CDR3: CASSSSTGDEQFF
DNA: TGTGCCAGCAGCTCCTCAACCGGGGATGAGCAGTTCTTC
V: TRBV6-5
size: NA
J: TRBJ2-1
D: NA

CDR3: CAWKRNTEAFF
DNA: TGTGCCTGGAAGAGGAACACTGAAGCTTTCTTT
V: TRBV30
size: few
J: TRBJ1-1
D: NA

CDR3: CASRRDRGGDEQFF
DNA: TGTGCCAGCAGAAGGGACAGGGGAGGGGATGAGCAGTTCTTC
V: TRBV2
size: NA
J: TRBJ2-1
D: TRBD1

CDR3: CASSVGQGALETQYF
DNA: TGTGCCAGCAGCGTCGGACAGGGGGCTTTGGAGACCCAGTACTTC
V: TRBV7-7
size: NA
J: TRBJ2-5
D: TRBD1

CDR3: CASSSAGVNSPLHF
DNA: TGTGCCAGCAGTTCCGCAGGGGTTAATTCACCCCTCCACTTT
V: TRBV27
size: NA
J: TRBJ1-6
D: NA

CDR3: CASSLGGLAGGGDTQYF
DNA: TGTGCCAGCAGTTTAGGGGGACTAGCGGGAGGCGGTGATACGCAGTATTTT
V: TRBV28
size: NA
J: TRBJ2-3
D: TRBD2

CDR3: CASSLGSGGALTQYF
DNA: TGTGCCAGCAGCTTAGGTAGCGGGGGGGCACTTACGCAGTATTTT
V: TRBV7-9
size: NA
J: TRBJ2-3
D: TRBD2

CDR3: CASSLASGGAPSNEQFF
DNA: TGTGCCAGCAGCTTAGCGAGCGGGGGGGCCCCCAGCAATGAGCAGTTCTTC
V: TRBV7-2
size: NA
J: TRBJ2-1
D: TRBD2

CDR3: CASSPGGRAANEQFF
DNA: TGTGCCAGCAGCCCTGGCGGGAGGGCCGCAAATGAGCAGTTCTTC
V: TRBV9
size: NA
J: TRBJ2-1
D: TRBD2

CDR3: CASRIGAAELFF
DNA: TGTGCCAGCAGGATAGGAGCGGCGGAGCTGTTTTTT
V: TRBV28
size: few
J: TRBJ2-2
D: NA

CDR3: CASSQGYQGNQPQHF
DNA: TGTGCCAGCAGCCAAGGGTATCAGGGGAATCAGCCCCAGCATTTT
V: TRBV4-2
size: NA
J: TRBJ1-5
D: NA

CDR3: CASLPRLGTSGSRAETQYF
DNA: TGTGCCAGCCTCCCTCGCCTCGGGACTAGCGGGAGTCGGGCGGAGACCCAGTACTTC
V: TRBV2
size: NA
J: TRBJ2-5
D: TRBD2

CDR3: CASSLEGQGQKTQYF
DNA: TGTGCCAGCAGCTTAGAAGGACAGGGCCAAAAGACCCAGTACTTC
V: TRBV7-2
size: NA
J: TRBJ2-5
D: TRBD1

CDR3: CASSEWSGGTDTQYF
DNA: TGTGCCAGCAGTGAATGGAGTGGAGGGACAGATACGCAGTATTTT
V: TRBV25-1
size: once
J: TRBJ2-3
D: NA

CDR3: CASSPGFGGREQFF
DNA: TGTGCCAGCAGCCCGGGCTTTGGGGGCCGTGAGCAGTTCTTC
V: TRBV5-6
size: NA
J: TRBJ2-1
D: NA

CDR3: CASSRDTTDTQYF
DNA: TGTGCCAGCTCCCGGGACACCACAGATACGCAGTATTTT
V: TRBV11-2
size: NA
J: TRBJ2-3
D: NA

CDR3: CASSLPGLAGGTGELFF
DNA: TGTGCCAGTAGCCTACCGGGACTAGCGGGGGGTACCGGGGAGCTGTTTTTT
V: TRBV19
size: NA
J: TRBJ2-2
D: TRBD2

CDR3: CSAATSGIIDEQYF
DNA: TGCAGCGCTGCGACTAGCGGGATAATCGACGAGCAGTACTTC
V: TRBV29-1
size: NA
J: TRBJ2-7
D: TRBD2

CDR3: CASGGGTGGPSNEQFF
DNA: TGTGCCAGCGGGGGAGGGACAGGGGGACCCTCGAATGAGCAGTTCTTC
V: TRBV28
size: few
J: TRBJ2-1
D: TRBD1

CDR3: CASGRGPNTGELFF
DNA: TGCGCCAGCGGGCGGGGGCCGAACACCGGGGAGCTGTTTTTT
V: TRBV5-1
size: NA
J: TRBJ2-2
D: NA

CDR3: CASSQGANAGYTF
DNA: TGTGCCAGCAGCCAAGGTGCTAACGCTGGCTACACCTTC
V: TRBV14
size: few
J: TRBJ1-2
D: NA

CDR3: CASTPDREGTEAFF
DNA: TGTGCCAGTACCCCGGACAGGGAGGGCACTGAAGCTTTCTTT
V: TRBV19
size: NA
J: TRBJ1-1
D: TRBD1